One sample yielded the 29 T cell receptor beta chains listed below, sequenced in a study of cytomegalovirus exposure and HLA in healthy donors. Use of 60 Vbeta and 13 Jbeta primers characterized the PCR. The assay was immunoSEQ multiplex PCR, and TCRdb's table has in-frame clones only and misses some. The data show roughly 190,000 clones, over 60% seen once. The sequencing input was PBMCs. The source of these receptors is a woman in her twenties or thirties in good health and CMV-seropositive.

This clone was seen only a few times. J is TRBJ2-7 and V is TRBV19, with 7 bases fitting TRBD2. The CDR3 runs to 15 residues. The trim removed 6 bases at V and 1 base at J, leaving 9 bases unmatched. The germline gives CDR1 LNHDA, CDR2 SQIVND (reference sequence). The CDR3 bases are TGTGCCAGTAGCCCACCTCGGACTAGTTCCTACGAGCAGTACTTC. Translated: CASSPPRTSSYEQYF.

This clone was observed a handful of times. This chain connects TRBV28 to TRBJ1-1; 9 bases line up with TRBD1. CDR1 and CDR2 (germline): MDHEN, SYDVKM. J gave up 2 bases and V 5 bases, and 9 bases lay outside the gene matches. The CDR3 has 16 residues. The CDR3 loop is CASSLGQGLGNTEAFF. CDR3 nucleotide sequence: TGTGCCAGCAGTCTGGGACAGGGTCTCGGAAACACTGAAGCTTTCTTT.

The chain is built from TRBV4-1 and TRBJ2-3, with 13 bases that match TRBD2. CDR1 MGHRA and CDR2 YSYEKL come from the germline V gene. The CDR3 is made up of 14 amino acids. V lost 4 bases to trimming and J lost 7 bases; unmatched junction nucleotides: 2. The CDR3 protein is CASSPGLAGHTQYF. The CDR3 region has the DNA TGCGCCAGCAGCCCGGGACTAGCGGGGCATACGCAGTATTTT.

The genes are TRBV7-9 and TRBJ1-2; 8 bases fit TRBD1. V lost 5 bases and J lost 6; bases outside the gene matches: 14. This CDR3 has 16 residues. Germline loops: CDR1 SEHNR, CDR2 FQNEAQ (reference sequence). CDR3 loop: CASSRRKVGQGDGYTF. In nucleotides, the CDR3 is TGTGCCAGCAGCCGCCGGAAGGTCGGACAGGGCGATGGCTACACCTTC. Full variable domain (rest looked up from reference TRBV7-9 and TRBJ1-2): DTGVSQNPRHKITKRGQNVTFRCDPISEHNRLYWYRQTLGQGPEFLTYFQNEAQLEKSRLLSDRFSAERPKGSFSTLEIQRTEQGDSAMYLCASSRRKVGQGDGYTFGSGTRLTVV.

This sequence joins TRBV28 and TRBJ2-7; TRBD2 agrees at 9 bases. This CDR3 has 15 residues. V shed 7 bases and J 1 base; nucleotides not matched to a gene: 8. From germline, CDR1 is MDHEN and CDR2 SYDVKM. The CDR3 reads CASTRTSVVSYEQYF. CDR3 nucleotides: TGTGCCAGCACCAGGACTAGCGTGGTGTCCTACGAGCAGTACTTC.

This chain links TRBV27 with TRBJ1-5; perhaps TRBD1 as D (6 bases). The CDR3 loop spans 15 amino acids. CDR1 and CDR2 from the germline V gene are MNHEY and SMNVEV (reference sequence). V dropped 6 bases and J dropped 0 bases, with 12 bases sitting between them. The CDR3 protein is CASRTQGYSNQPQHF. For the CDR3, the DNA is TGTGCCAGCAGAACACAGGGATATAGCAATCAGCCCCAGCATTTT.

The chain carries TRBV7-2 and TRBJ1-1; TRBD1 matches at 12 bases. The CDR3 length is 16 residues. Germline trimming cut 2 bases from V and 10 bases from J; bases unmatched to any gene: 11. The germline gives CDR1 SGHTA, CDR2 FQGNSA. CDR3 amino acids: CASSLNRLGQGARAFF. In DNA form, the CDR3 reads TGTGCCAGCAGCTTAAATAGGTTGGGACAGGGGGCGAGAGCTTTCTTT.

V is TRBV5-6 and J is TRBJ1-2; maybe TRBD1 (6 bases). The CDR3 loop spans 16 amino acids. Germline V gives CDR1 SGHDT, CDR2 YYEEEE. Trimming left V 0 bases short and J 4 bases short, with 16 bases between. The CDR3 bases are TGTGCCAGCAGCTTGGCCGAGGAGGGGGGGGTCTATGGCTACACCTTC. Encoded protein: CASSLAEEGGVYGYTF.

V gene TRBV9 combines with J gene TRBJ2-3; tentative D call: TRBD2 (5 bases). The CDR3 contains 13 residues. V was pared by 1 base and J by 7 bases, with 10 bases between. The V gene's germline CDR1 is SGDLS and CDR2 YYNGEE. The DNA of the CDR3 is TGTGCCAGCAGCGTAACTAGTATAAATACGCAGTATTTT. Its protein is CASSVTSINTQYF.

The chain combines TRBV18 with TRBJ2-2; no definite D call. Germline lookup yields CDR1 KGHSH and CDR2 LQKENI. The CDR3 is 15 amino acids. V lost 6 bases, J lost 1 base, and 12 bases lay in between. Here the CDR3 reads CASSPRVVNTGELFF. CDR3 coding DNA: TGTGCCAGCTCCCCTCGAGTAGTGAACACCGGGGAGCTGTTTTTT.

The chain links TRBV20-1 to TRBJ1-2, with D uncertain. The CDR3 sequence is 11 residues long. V dropped 1 base and J dropped 10 bases, with 10 bases sitting between them. Germline assignment: CDR1 DFQATT and CDR2 SNEGSKA (reference sequence). In DNA, the CDR3 is TGCAGTGCTAGAGTCCTCCCGTTCTACACCTTC. Translating it yields CSARVLPFYTF.

In its sample, this clone was seen once. The chain joins TRBV5-1 to TRBJ2-1; 8 nucleotides match TRBD2. There are 18 residues in the CDR3. Trimming cost V 1 base and J 2 bases; bases outside gene matches: 11. Germline-derived CDR1 and CDR2 are SGHRS and YFSETQ. The CDR3 is CASSLLLAGTSPYNEQFF. The CDR3 bases are TGCGCCAGCAGCTTGTTATTAGCGGGAACCAGCCCCTACAATGAGCAGTTCTTC.

The chain carries TRBV29-1 and TRBJ2-5; the match to TRBD2 covers 9 bases. CDR1 and CDR2 (germline): SQVTM, ANQGSEA. The CDR3 contains 14 residues. V shed 1 base, J shed 5 bases, and the junction held 5 bases outside the gene matches. The CDR3 region has the DNA TGCAGCGTTGAAGTAGGTCTAGCGGGGGAGACCCAGTACTTC. This encodes CSVEVGLAGETQYF.

The chain uses TRBV2 and TRBJ1-1, with TRBD1 matching over 8 bases. V gave up 4 bases and J gave up 1 base; unmatched junction bases: 2. Germline values: CDR1 SNHLY, CDR2 FYNNEI. The CDR3 is made up of 14 amino acids. CDR3: CASSAQGGNTEAFF. In nucleotides, the CDR3 is TGTGCCAGCAGTGCACAGGGGGGGAACACTGAAGCTTTCTTT.

The V call is TRBV5-4, the J call TRBJ2-5; maybe TRBD2 (5 bases). V was trimmed by 4 bases and J by 6 bases, leaving 19 bases between them. This CDR3 region has 15 residues. Germline values: CDR1 SGHNT, CDR2 YYREEE (reference sequence). CDR3 sequence: CASSPPGGSAQTQYF. DNA for the CDR3: TGTGCCAGCAGCCCCCCAGGTGGGAGCGCCCAGACCCAGTACTTC.

This chain joins TRBV7-2 and TRBJ1-2; 12 nucleotides match TRBD1. Germline CDR1 SGHTA, CDR2 FQGNSA. The CDR3 spans 16 residues. V dropped 5 bases and J dropped 4; count of bases not matched to a gene: 8. CDR3 loop: CASSPRDRGLVYGYTF. The DNA of the CDR3 is TGTGCCAGCAGCCCTCGGGACAGGGGGCTGGTCTATGGCTACACCTTC.

J is TRBJ1-1 and V is TRBV5-1; perhaps TRBD1 as D (5 bases). CDR3 size: 14 residues. V lost 7 bases and J 1 base, leaving 14 bases between the germline ends. Germline V gives CDR1 SGHRS, CDR2 YFSETQ. CDR3 in DNA: TGCGCCAGCGCACCCCTCACAGGGAACACTGAAGCTTTCTTT. The encoded protein is CASAPLTGNTEAFF.

The genes are TRBV27 and TRBJ2-3; 7 bases line up with TRBD2. There are 13 residues in the CDR3. CDR1 is MNHEY, CDR2 SMNVEV, per germline (reference sequence). The V and J ends lost 11 bases and 7 bases, in that order; junction bases with no gene match: 12. The CDR3 nucleotides are TGTGCCTCGTCCTGGGGGAGGGGAAATACGCAGTATTTT. Its protein is CASSWGRGNTQYF.

V and J are TRBV30 and TRBJ2-2; D gene ambiguous. The length of the CDR3 is 12 residues. CDR1 GTSNPN and CDR2 SVGIG come from the germline V gene (reference sequence). Trimming cost V 5 bases and J 4 bases, with 8 bases left between them. Here the CDR3 DNA reads TGTGCCTGGGTTCTCGGCACCGGGGAGCTGTTTTTT. It yields the protein CAWVLGTGELFF.

This chain joins TRBV5-4 and TRBJ1-4; D possibly corresponds to TRBD1 (6 bases). V was shortened by 4 bases and J by 1 base, with 11 bases between the two germline ends. This CDR3 has 15 residues. Germline lookup yields CDR1 SGHNT and CDR2 YYREEE (reference sequence). The CDR3 bases are TGTGCCAGCAGCCACGAGGGGGTAACTAATGAAAAACTGTTTTTT. Protein product: CASSHEGVTNEKLFF.

The chain carries TRBV7-2 and TRBJ2-1, with 10 bases fitting TRBD2. CDR3 length: 15 residues. From germline, CDR1 is SGHTA and CDR2 FQGNSA. Trimming removed 1 base from V and 7 bases from J; junction bases left unmatched: 4. CDR3 loop: CASSLEVSGRNEQFF. CDR3 in DNA: TGTGCCAGCAGCTTAGAGGTTAGCGGGAGGAATGAGCAGTTCTTC. Variable domain in full (rest from reference TRBV7-2 and TRBJ2-1): GAGVSQSPSNKVTEKGKDVELRCDPISGHTALYWYRQSLGQGLEFLIYFQGNSAPDKSGLPSDRFSAERTGGSVSTLTIQRTQQEDSAVYLCASSLEVSGRNEQFFGPGTRLTVL.

The chain links TRBV12-2 to TRBJ1-6; TRBD1, the D gene given by the table, was not confirmed from the DNA. TRBV12-2 is deemed a pseudogene. This CDR3 contains 16 residues. The CDR3 protein is CASRPPPGRDNSPLHF. DNA for the CDR3: TGTGCAAGTCGCCCACCCCCTGGCAGGGATAATTCACCCCTCCACTTT.

This clone came up a few times. The J gene is TRBJ2-2, the V gene TRBV29-1, with D maybe TRBD2 (7 bases). The CDR3 has 17 amino acids. Germline assignment: CDR1 SQVTM and CDR2 ANQGSEA. V lost 1 base to trimming and J lost 1 base, with 16 bases between them. DNA of the CDR3: TGCAGCGTTGAAGGCGGTCGGGGGGCTGGGAACACCGGGGAGCTGTTTTTT. It specifies CSVEGGRGAGNTGELFF.

In its sample, this clone was seen once. The chain recombines TRBV28 with TRBJ2-3; 9 nucleotides line up with TRBD2. Germline values: CDR1 MDHEN, CDR2 SYDVKM. The CDR3 loop spans 16 amino acids. With V trimmed by 1 base and J by 0 bases, 2 bases remained unmatched. CDR3 coding DNA: TGTGCCAGCAGTTTATTGGCGGGGGGGAGCACAGATACGCAGTATTTT. Amino acid sequence: CASSLLAGGSTDTQYF.

The chain joins TRBV5-1 to TRBJ1-1; D uncertain. Germline lookup yields CDR1 SGHRS and CDR2 YFSETQ. Trimming removed 1 base at V and 0 bases at J, with 4 bases between. The CDR3 covers 13 residues. CDR3 amino acids: CASSLSMNTEAFF. Here the CDR3 DNA reads TGCGCCAGCAGCTTGTCCATGAACACTGAAGCTTTCTTT.

The chain has TRBV7-2 and TRBJ2-7, with 8 positions matching TRBD2. Germline CDR1 is SGHTA and CDR2 is FQGNSA. The CDR3 length is 14 residues. V shed 6 bases, J shed 2 bases, and the junction held 6 bases outside the gene matches. The CDR3, as DNA: TGTGCCAGCAGGAGCGGGGGCTCGACCTACGAGCAGTACTTC. Encoded protein: CASRSGGSTYEQYF.

In this sample, this clone turned up a few times. The chain links TRBV10-3 to TRBJ2-7, with TRBD1 matching over 7 bases. This CDR3 region has 12 residues. V dropped 11 bases and J dropped 4; count of bases not matched to a gene: 8. CDR1 ENHRY and CDR2 SYGVKD come from the germline V gene. CDR3 bases: TGTGCCGTCCGGGACAGTACTTACGAGCAGTACTTC. Protein sequence: CAVRDSTYEQYF.

CDR3 loop: CASTSAAGERRSEQFF. The CDR3 region has the DNA TGTGCCAGCACCTCAGCGGCGGGAGAGAGGCGGAGTGAGCAGTTCTTC. The chain joins TRBV9 to TRBJ2-1; 7 bases align to TRBD2. The length of the CDR3 is 16 residues. With 6 bases clipped from V and 9 bases from J, the junction kept 18 bases outside the gene matches. The germline gives CDR1 SGDLS, CDR2 YYNGEE.

In its sample, this clone was seen once. The chain recombines TRBV5-1 with TRBJ2-3, with 8 bases identical to TRBD2. J gave up 6 bases and V 0 bases, and 3 bases lay outside the gene matches. The CDR3 sequence is 14 residues long. Germline CDR1 SGHRS, CDR2 YFSETQ. CDR3 DNA: TGCGCCAGCAGCTTGGAAGCGGGAGCCGATACGCAGTATTTT. It is translated as CASSLEAGADTQYF.